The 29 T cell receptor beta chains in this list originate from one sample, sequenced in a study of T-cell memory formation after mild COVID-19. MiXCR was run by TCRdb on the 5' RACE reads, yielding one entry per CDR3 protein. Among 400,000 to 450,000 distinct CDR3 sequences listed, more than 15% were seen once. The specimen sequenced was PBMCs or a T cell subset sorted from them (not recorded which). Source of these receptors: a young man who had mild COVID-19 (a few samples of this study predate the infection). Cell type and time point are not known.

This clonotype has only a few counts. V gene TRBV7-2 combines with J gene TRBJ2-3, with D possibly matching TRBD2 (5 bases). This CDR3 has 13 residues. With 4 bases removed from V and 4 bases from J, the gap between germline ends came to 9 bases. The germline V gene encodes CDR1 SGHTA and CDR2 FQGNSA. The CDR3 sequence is CASSSSSADTQYF. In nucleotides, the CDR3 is TGTGCCAGCAGCTCTAGCAGCGCAGATACGCAGTATTTT. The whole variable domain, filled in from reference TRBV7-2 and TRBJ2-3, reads GAGVSQSPSNKVTEKGKDVELRCDPISGHTALYWYRQSLGQGLEFLIYFQGNSAPDKSGLPSDRFSAERTGGSVSTLTIQRTQQEDSAVYLCASSSSSADTQYFGPGTRLTVL.

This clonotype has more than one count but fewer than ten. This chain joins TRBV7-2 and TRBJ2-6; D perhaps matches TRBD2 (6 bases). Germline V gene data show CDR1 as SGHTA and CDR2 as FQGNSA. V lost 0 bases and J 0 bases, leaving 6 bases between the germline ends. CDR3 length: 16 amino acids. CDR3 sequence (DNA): TGTGCCAGCAGCTTAGCGGGGGGCTCTGGGGCCAACGTCCTGACTTTC. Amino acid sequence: CASSLAGGSGANVLTF.

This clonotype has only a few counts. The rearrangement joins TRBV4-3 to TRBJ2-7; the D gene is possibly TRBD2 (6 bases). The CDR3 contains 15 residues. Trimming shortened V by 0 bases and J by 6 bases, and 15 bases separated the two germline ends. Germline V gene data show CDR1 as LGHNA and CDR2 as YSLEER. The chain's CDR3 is CASSQEGRPGVEQYV. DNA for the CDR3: TGCGCCAGCAGCCAAGAGGGACGTCCGGGGGTCGAGCAGTACGTC.

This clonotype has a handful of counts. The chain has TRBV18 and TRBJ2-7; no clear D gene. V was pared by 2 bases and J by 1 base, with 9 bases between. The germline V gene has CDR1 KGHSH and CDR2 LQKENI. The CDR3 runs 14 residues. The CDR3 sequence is CASSPSSDSYEQYF. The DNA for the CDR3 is TGTGCCAGCTCACCAAGCTCAGATTCCTACGAGCAGTACTTC.

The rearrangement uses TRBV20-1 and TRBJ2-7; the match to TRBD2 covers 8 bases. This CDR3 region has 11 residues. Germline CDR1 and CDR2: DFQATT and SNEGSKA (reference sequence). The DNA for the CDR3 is TGCAGAACACAGCGGGGGCGCGAGCAGTACTTC. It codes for CRTQRGREQYF.

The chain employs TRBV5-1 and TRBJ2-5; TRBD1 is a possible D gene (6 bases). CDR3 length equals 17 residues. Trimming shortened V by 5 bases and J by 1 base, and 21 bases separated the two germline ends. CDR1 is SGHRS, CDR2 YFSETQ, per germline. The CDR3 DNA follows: TGCGCCAGCAGTTCTACCCCCCAGGACAGAGCCCAAGAGACCCAGTACTTC. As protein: CASSSTPQDRAQETQYF.

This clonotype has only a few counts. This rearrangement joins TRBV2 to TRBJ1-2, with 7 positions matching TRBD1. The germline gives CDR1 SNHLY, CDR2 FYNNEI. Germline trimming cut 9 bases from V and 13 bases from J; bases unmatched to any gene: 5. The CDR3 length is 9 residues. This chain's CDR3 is CARTGVSTF. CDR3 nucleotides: TGTGCCAGAACAGGGGTATCCACCTTC.

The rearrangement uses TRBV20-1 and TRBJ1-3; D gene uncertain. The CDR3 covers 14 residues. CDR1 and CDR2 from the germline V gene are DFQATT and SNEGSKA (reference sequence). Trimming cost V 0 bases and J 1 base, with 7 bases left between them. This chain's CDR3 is CSARDYQSGNTIYF. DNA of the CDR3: TGCAGTGCTAGAGATTATCAGTCTGGAAACACCATATATTTT.

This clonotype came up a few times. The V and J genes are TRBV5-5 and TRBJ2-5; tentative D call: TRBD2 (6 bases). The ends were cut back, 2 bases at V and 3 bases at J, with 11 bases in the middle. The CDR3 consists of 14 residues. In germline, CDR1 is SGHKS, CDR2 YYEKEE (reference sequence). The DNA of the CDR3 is TGTGCCAGCAGCTTAGGAGGGTGGGAAGAGACCCAGTACTTC. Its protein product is CASSLGGWEETQYF. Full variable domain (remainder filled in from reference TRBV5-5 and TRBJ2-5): DAGVTQSPTHLIKTRGQQVTLRCSPISGHKSVSWYQQVLGQGPQFIFQYYEKEERGRGNFPDRFSARQFPNYSSELNVNALLLGDSALYLCASSLGGWEETQYFGPGTRLLVL.

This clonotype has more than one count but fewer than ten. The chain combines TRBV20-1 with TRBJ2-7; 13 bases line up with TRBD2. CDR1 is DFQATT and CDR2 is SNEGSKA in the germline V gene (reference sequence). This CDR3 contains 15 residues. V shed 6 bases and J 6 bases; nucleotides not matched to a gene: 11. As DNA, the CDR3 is TGCAGTGCGGGGGAGGGGACTAGCGGGGCTATCGAGCAGTACTTC. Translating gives CSAGEGTSGAIEQYF.

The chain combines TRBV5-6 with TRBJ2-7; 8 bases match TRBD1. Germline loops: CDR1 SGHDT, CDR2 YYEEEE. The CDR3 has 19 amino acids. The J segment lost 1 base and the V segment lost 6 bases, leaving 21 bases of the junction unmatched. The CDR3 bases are TGTGCCAGCACAATGGATTCTAGGACAGGGCAGCATCCATCCTACGAGCAGTACTTC. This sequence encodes CASTMDSRTGQHPSYEQYF. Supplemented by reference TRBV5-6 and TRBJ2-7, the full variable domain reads DAGVTQSPTHLIKTRGQQVTLRCSPKSGHDTVSWYQQALGQGPQFIFQYYEEEERQRGNFPDRFSGHQFPNYSSELNVNALLLGDSALYLCASTMDSRTGQHPSYEQYFGPGTRLTVT.

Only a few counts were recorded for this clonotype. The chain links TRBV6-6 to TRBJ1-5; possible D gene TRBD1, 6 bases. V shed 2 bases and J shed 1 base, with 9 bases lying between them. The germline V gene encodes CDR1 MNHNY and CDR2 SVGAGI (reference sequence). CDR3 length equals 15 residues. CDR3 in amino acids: CASSYRQGSNQPQHF. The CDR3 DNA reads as TGTGCCAGCAGTTACAGGCAGGGGAGCAATCAGCCCCAGCATTTT.

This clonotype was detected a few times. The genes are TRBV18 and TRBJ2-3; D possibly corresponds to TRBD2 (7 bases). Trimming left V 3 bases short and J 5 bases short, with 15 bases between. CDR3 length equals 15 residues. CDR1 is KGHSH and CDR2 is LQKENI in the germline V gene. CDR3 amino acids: CASSPQERGGDTQYF. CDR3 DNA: TGTGCCAGCTCACCCCAGGAGAGGGGGGGAGATACGCAGTATTTT.

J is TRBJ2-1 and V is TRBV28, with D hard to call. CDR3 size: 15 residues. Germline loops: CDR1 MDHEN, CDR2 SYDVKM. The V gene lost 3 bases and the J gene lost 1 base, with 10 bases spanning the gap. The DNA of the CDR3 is TGTGCCAGCAGTTTTCAGCGTAGGTCCTACAATGAGCAGTTCTTC. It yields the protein CASSFQRRSYNEQFF.

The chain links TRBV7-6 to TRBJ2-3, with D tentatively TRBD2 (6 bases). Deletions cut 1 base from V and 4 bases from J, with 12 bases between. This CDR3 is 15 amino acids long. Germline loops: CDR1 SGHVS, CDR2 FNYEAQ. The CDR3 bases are TGTGCCAGCAGCTTAGGGGGCGGGGTGGCAGATACGCAGTATTTT. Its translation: CASSLGGGVADTQYF.

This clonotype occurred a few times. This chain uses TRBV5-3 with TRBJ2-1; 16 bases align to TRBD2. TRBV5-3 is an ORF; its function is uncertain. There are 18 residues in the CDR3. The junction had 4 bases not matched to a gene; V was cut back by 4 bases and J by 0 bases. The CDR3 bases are TGTGCCAGAAGCGCCGGGACTAGCGGGGGGGCCTCCTACAATGAGCAGTTCTTC. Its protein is CARSAGTSGGASYNEQFF.

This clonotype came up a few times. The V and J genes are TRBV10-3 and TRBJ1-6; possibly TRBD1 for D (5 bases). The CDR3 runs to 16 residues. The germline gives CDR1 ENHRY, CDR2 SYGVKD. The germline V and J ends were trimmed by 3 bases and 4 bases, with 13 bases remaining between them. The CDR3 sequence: CAISDLRDGYNSPLHF. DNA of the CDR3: TGTGCCATCAGTGACCTACGGGACGGGTATAATTCACCCCTCCACTTT.

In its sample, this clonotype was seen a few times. CDR3 sequence: CASRVTSGGSSYNEQFF. CDR3 bases: TGTGCCAGCAGAGTGACTAGCGGGGGGAGCTCCTACAATGAGCAGTTCTTC. The chain employs TRBV12-3 or TRBV12-4 and TRBJ2-1, with TRBD2 matching 13 bases. Trimming cost V 6 bases and J 0 bases; bases outside gene matches: 5. The CDR3 is 17 amino acids.

The CDR3 coding sequence is TGTGCCAGCAGCGGGGGGACAGGGGTTCCCCCCTACGAGCAGTACTTC. Protein sequence: CASSGGTGVPPYEQYF. This chain connects TRBV5-8 to TRBJ2-7; 10 nucleotides match TRBD1. The CDR3 is made up of 16 amino acids. The ends lost 4 bases at V and 2 bases at J; junction bases unmatched: 9. Germline CDR1 SGHTS, CDR2 YDEGEE.

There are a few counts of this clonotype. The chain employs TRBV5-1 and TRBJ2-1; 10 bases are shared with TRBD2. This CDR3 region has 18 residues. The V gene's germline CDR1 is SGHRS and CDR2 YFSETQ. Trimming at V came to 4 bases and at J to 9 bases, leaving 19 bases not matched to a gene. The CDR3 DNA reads TGCGCCAGCAGCCTCCGGGCTAGCGGGGGCCTTTTCCTGGTTGAGCAGTTCTTC. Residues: CASSLRASGGLFLVEQFF.

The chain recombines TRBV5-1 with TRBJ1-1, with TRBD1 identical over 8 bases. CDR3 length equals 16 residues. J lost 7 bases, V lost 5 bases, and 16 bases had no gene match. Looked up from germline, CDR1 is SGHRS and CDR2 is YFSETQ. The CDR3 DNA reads TGCGCCAGCAGACGCACCGGGTCGGCAGGGGGCAGTGAAGCTTTCTTT. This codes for CASRRTGSAGGSEAFF.

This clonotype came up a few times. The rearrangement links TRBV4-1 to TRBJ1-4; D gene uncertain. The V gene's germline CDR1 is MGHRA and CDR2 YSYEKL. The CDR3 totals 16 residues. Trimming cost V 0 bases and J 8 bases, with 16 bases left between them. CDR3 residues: CASSQDAGSGREKLFF. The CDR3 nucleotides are TGCGCCAGCAGCCAAGACGCGGGGTCGGGTCGCGAAAAACTGTTTTTT.

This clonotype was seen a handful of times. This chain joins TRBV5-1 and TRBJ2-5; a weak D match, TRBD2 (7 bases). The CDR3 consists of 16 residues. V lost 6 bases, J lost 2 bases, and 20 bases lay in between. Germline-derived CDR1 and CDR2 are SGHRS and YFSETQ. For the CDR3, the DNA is TGCGCCAGCAAGGTCGCGGGGGCCCGGGTTCAAGAGACCCAGTACTTC. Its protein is CASKVAGARVQETQYF.

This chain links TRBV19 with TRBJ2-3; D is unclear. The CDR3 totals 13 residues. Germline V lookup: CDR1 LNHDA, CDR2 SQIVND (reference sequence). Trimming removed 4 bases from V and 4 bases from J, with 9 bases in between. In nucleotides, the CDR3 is TGTGCCAGTAGTACTGAAGGTCCAGATACGCAGTATTTT. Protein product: CASSTEGPDTQYF.

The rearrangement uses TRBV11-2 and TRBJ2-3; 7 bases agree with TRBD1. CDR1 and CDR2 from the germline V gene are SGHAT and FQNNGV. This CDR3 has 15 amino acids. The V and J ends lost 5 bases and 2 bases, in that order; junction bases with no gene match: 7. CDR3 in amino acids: CASSPRDSSTDTQYF. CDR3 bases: TGTGCCAGCAGCCCTAGGGACAGCTCCACAGATACGCAGTATTTT.

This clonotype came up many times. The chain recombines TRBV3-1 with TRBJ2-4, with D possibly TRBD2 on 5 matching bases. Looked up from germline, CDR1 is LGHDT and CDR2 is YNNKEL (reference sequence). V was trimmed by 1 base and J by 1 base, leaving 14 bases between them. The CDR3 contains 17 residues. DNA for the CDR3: TGTGCCAGCAGCCAAGTATTTCGGGGATCGGCCAAAAACATTCAGTACTTC. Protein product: CASSQVFRGSAKNIQYF.

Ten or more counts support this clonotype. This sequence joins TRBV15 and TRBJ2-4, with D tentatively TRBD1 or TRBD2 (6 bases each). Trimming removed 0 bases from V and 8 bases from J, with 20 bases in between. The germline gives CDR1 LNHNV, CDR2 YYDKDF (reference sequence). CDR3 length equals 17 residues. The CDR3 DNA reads TGTGCCACCAGCAGAGATAAGTTGGGACACCCGGGGGACATTCAGTACTTC. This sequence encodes CATSRDKLGHPGDIQYF.

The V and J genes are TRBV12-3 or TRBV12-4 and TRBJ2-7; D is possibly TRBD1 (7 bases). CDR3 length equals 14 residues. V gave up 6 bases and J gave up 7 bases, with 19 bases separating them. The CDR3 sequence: CASSPDQGGREQYV. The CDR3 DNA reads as TGTGCCAGCAGCCCGGACCAGGGGGGTCGAGAGCAGTACGTC.

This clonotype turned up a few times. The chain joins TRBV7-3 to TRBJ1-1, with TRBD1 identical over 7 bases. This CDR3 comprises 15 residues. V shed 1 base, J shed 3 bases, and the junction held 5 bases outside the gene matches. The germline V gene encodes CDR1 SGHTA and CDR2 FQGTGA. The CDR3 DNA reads TGTGCCAGCAGCTTAAGCCCAGGGGGGGACACTGAAGCTTTCTTT. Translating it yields CASSLSPGGDTEAFF.